These 24 T cell receptor beta chains came from one sample sequenced in a study of cytomegalovirus exposure and HLA in healthy donors. Libraries were prepared by immunoSEQ multiplex PCR; TCRdb keeps only in-frame clonotypes and omits some of them. This table has 100,000 to 150,000 clones, more than 95% appearing once. What was sequenced was PBMCs. Receptors originate from a man younger than 30 in good health and CMV-seronegative.

The chain carries TRBV19 and TRBJ2-5, with D tentatively TRBD2 (6 bases). The CDR3 is 14 residues long. CDR1 is LNHDA, CDR2 SQIVND, per germline (reference sequence). V lost 6 bases and J lost 13, with 24 bases in between. Here the CDR3 DNA reads TGTGCCAGTAGCGGGGGACGGATTTTATCCAGCACGTACTTC. Protein sequence: CASSGGRILSSTYF. Variable domain in full (rest from reference TRBV19 and TRBJ2-5): DGGITQSPKYLFRKEGQNVTLSCEQNLNHDAMYWYRQDPGQGLRLIYYSQIVNDFQKGDIAEGYSVSREKKESFPLTVTSAQKNPTAFYLCASSGGRILSSTYFGPGTRLLVL.

This chain uses TRBV9 with TRBJ2-2; 11 nucleotides line up with TRBD1. This CDR3 region has 15 residues. Germline V gene lookup returns CDR1 SGDLS and CDR2 YYNGEE. V lost 4 bases to trimming and J lost 4 bases; unmatched junction nucleotides: 3. CDR3 protein: CASSRTGGITGELFF. The DNA of the CDR3 is TGTGCCAGCAGCCGGACAGGGGGCATCACCGGGGAGCTGTTTTTT.

This clone occurred once. The chain is built from TRBV14 and TRBJ2-5; 9 bases map to TRBD2. The V gene end was trimmed by 1 base and the J gene end by 4 bases; junction bases not matched to a gene: 13. There are 18 residues in the CDR3. Germline CDR1 SGHDN, CDR2 FVKESK. The CDR3 protein is CASSQVSREGQARETQYF. DNA for the CDR3: TGTGCCAGCAGCCAAGTTTCGCGGGAGGGCCAGGCCCGAGAGACCCAGTACTTC.

The genes are TRBV11-3 and TRBJ1-1, with D unclear. Trimming left V 0 bases short and J 4 bases short, with 12 bases between. This CDR3 is built from 15 residues. Looked up from germline, CDR1 is SGHNT and CDR2 is YENEEA. The CDR3 spells CASSLEPDPSTEAFF. DNA for the CDR3: TGTGCCAGCAGCTTAGAACCCGATCCGAGCACTGAAGCTTTCTTT. Full variable domain (outside the CDR3, taken from reference TRBV11-3 and TRBJ1-1): EAGVVQSPRYKIIEKKQPVAFWCNPISGHNTLYWYLQNLGQGPELLIRYENEEAVDDSQLPKDRFSAERLKGVDSTLKIQPAELGDSAVYLCASSLEPDPSTEAFFGQGTRLTVV.

This clone was detected only once. The J gene is TRBJ2-7, the V gene TRBV19; 8 bases are shared with TRBD1. Trimming took 5 bases from V and 5 from J; bases not matched to a gene: 8. Germline CDR1 reads LNHDA; CDR2 reads SQIVND (reference sequence). CDR3 length: 14 residues. CDR3 region: CASSYGQGVNEQYF. DNA for the CDR3: TGTGCCAGTAGTTATGGACAGGGCGTCAACGAGCAGTACTTC.

The rearrangement links TRBV28 to TRBJ2-4; no clear D gene. CDR1 and CDR2 (germline): MDHEN, SYDVKM. This CDR3 has 13 residues. The V end was cut by 10 bases, the J end by 9 bases, with 19 bases between. DNA of the CDR3: TGTGCCACCCTTCACTCAGACCGAGGCATTCAGTACTTC. Amino acids: CATLHSDRGIQYF.

The chain carries TRBV29-1 and TRBJ2-1, with TRBD2 matching over 13 bases. The CDR3 spans 14 residues. V trimming: 7 bases; J trimming: 6 bases; junction bases outside the gene matches: 6. Germline-derived CDR1 and CDR2 are SQVTM and ANQGSEA. The DNA for the CDR3 is TGCAGCGCCCGGACTAGCGGGAGTTCCAATGAGCAGTTCTTC. Translation: CSARTSGSSNEQFF.

The chain joins TRBV5-6 to TRBJ2-7; D is unclear. CDR3 length equals 13 residues. The germline V gene encodes CDR1 SGHDT and CDR2 YYEEEE. The germline V and J ends were trimmed by 1 base and 2 bases, with 7 bases remaining between them. CDR3 protein: CASSLTATYEQYF. DNA of the CDR3: TGTGCCAGCAGCTTGACAGCTACCTACGAGCAGTACTTC.

This chain connects TRBV25-1 to TRBJ2-7; possibly TRBD1 for D (6 bases). Germline-derived CDR1 and CDR2 are MGHDK and SYGVNS. This CDR3 spans 16 amino acids. V was shortened by 5 bases and J by 6 bases, with 23 bases between the two germline ends. As DNA, the CDR3 is TGTGCCAGCAGTTCGGGCGGTGGCAGGGGTGAGGTCGAGCAGTACTTC. It encodes CASSSGGGRGEVEQYF.

This chain uses TRBV27 with TRBJ2-1; 9 nucleotides align to TRBD2. CDR1 and CDR2 (germline): MNHEY, SMNVEV (reference sequence). V was clipped by 8 bases and J by 7 bases; unmatched bases: 12. This CDR3 spans 15 amino acids. The CDR3 nucleotides read TGTGCCAGCCTTAACCCTAGCGGGATAGAGAATGAGCAGTTCTTC. Translation gives CASLNPSGIENEQFF.

This chain connects TRBV7-9 to TRBJ1-1; the D gene is possibly TRBD1 (5 bases). Trimming removed 8 bases at V and 1 base at J, with 5 bases between. This CDR3 contains 11 residues. Germline V gene sequence: CDR1 SEHNR, CDR2 FQNEAQ (reference sequence). The CDR3 DNA sequence: TGTGCCAGCCAGGGGAACACTGAAGCTTTCTTT. This sequence encodes CASQGNTEAFF.

Here the CDR3 reads CASSERQCDEQYF. For the CDR3, the DNA is TGTGCCAGCAGCGAACGACAGTGCGACGAGCAGTACTTC. The chain is built from TRBV21-1 and TRBJ2-7; the table's TRBD1 call for D was not verified on the DNA. TRBV21-1 is a known pseudogene. The CDR3 length is 13 residues.

This chain links TRBV28 with TRBJ1-5, with 7 nucleotides matching TRBD1. The ends lost 9 bases at V and 0 bases at J; junction bases unmatched: 17. The CDR3 loop spans 18 amino acids. Germline V gene sequence: CDR1 MDHEN, CDR2 SYDVKM. The CDR3: CASTGGRGRYYSNQPQHF. The CDR3, as DNA: TGTGCCAGTACCGGAGGCAGGGGGAGATATTATAGCAATCAGCCCCAGCATTTT.

The V gene is TRBV10-1, the J gene TRBJ2-7, with TRBD2 matching over 7 bases. CDR3 length: 21 residues. V gave up 6 bases and J gave up 3 bases; unmatched junction bases: 29. Germline V CDR1 and CDR2: WNHNN, SYGVQD (reference sequence). This CDR3 reads CASRALDIFICGSREDYEQYF. The CDR3 DNA sequence: TGCGCCAGCAGAGCATTAGACATCTTCATCTGCGGGTCTCGGGAGGACTACGAGCAGTACTTC.

The rearrangement links TRBV20-1 to TRBJ2-7; a possible D gene is TRBD1 (6 bases). The CDR3 has 11 amino acids. The V end lost 7 bases, the J end lost 7 bases, and 14 bases lay between the germline ends. Germline V gene sequence: CDR1 DFQATT, CDR2 SNEGSKA (reference sequence). CDR3 DNA sequence: TGCAGTGTCCAGGGGCCGGGGGAGCAGTACTTC. Its protein product is CSVQGPGEQYF.

The chain couples TRBV5-1 to TRBJ2-5; 10 positions agree with TRBD1. Germline values: CDR1 SGHRS, CDR2 YFSETQ. There are 15 residues in the CDR3. After removal of 0 bases from V and 7 bases from J, the junction contained 6 bases not matched to a gene. The CDR3 sequence: CASSLVGTGDVTQYF. CDR3 in DNA: TGCGCCAGCAGCTTGGTGGGGACAGGGGACGTGACCCAGTACTTC.

The chain combines TRBV4-1 with TRBJ2-5; tentatively, D is TRBD2 (6 bases). Trimming stripped 1 base from V and 2 bases from J, with 23 bases between. Germline V gene sequence: CDR1 MGHRA, CDR2 YSYEKL. The CDR3 has 19 amino acids. Here the CDR3 DNA reads TGCGCCAGCAGCCAAGCTCCCGTGAGTAGCGGAGGAAGGCAAGAGACCCAGTACTTC. Translation gives CASSQAPVSSGGRQETQYF.

This chain links TRBV19 with TRBJ2-7; TRBD1 aligns across 12 bases. This CDR3 has 15 residues. CDR1 and CDR2 (germline): LNHDA, SQIVND (reference sequence). V lost 8 bases and J lost 5; bases outside the gene matches: 10. CDR3 loop: CASCPGGTGGDEQYF. The DNA for the CDR3 is TGTGCCAGTTGCCCGGGGGGGACAGGGGGCGACGAGCAGTACTTC.

This chain uses TRBV18 with TRBJ2-7, with D possibly being TRBD2 (6 bases). The CDR3 length is 15 residues. The germline V gene has CDR1 KGHSH and CDR2 LQKENI. V dropped 2 bases and J dropped 2 bases, with 13 bases sitting between them. This CDR3 reads CASSPVGGVTYEQYF. Here the CDR3 DNA reads TGTGCCAGCTCACCAGTCGGGGGAGTCACCTACGAGCAGTACTTC.

Only one count was recorded for this clone. The chain couples TRBV2 to TRBJ1-5; D gene uncertain. Per the germline V gene, CDR1 is SNHLY and CDR2 is FYNNEI. Between the trimmed V and J ends, which lost 5 bases and 0 bases, there was a span of 5 bases. This CDR3 has 13 residues. CDR3 sequence reads: CASSPRSNQPQHF. The CDR3, as DNA: TGTGCCAGCAGTCCGCGTAGCAATCAGCCCCAGCATTTT.

The chain carries TRBV27 and TRBJ2-2; TRBD2 might be the D (7 bases). This CDR3 contains 16 residues. Per germline, CDR1 MNHEY and CDR2 SMNVEV (reference sequence). V dropped 4 bases and J dropped 5 bases, with 17 bases sitting between them. For the CDR3, the DNA is TGTGCCAGCAGTTCCCGGACAGAGGGGGGGACCGGGGAGCTGTTTTTT. This encodes CASSSRTEGGTGELFF.

The chain is built from TRBV28 and TRBJ2-3; a possible D gene is TRBD2 (6 bases). Germline V gene data show CDR1 as MDHEN and CDR2 as SYDVKM. The CDR3 contains 15 residues. V lost 4 bases, J lost 5 bases, and 16 bases lay in between. CDR3 nucleotides: TGTGCCAGCAGTTCCGGGACTGTAAACGGAGATACGCAGTATTTT. Translating it yields CASSSGTVNGDTQYF.

V usage is TRBV11-3 and J usage is TRBJ2-1; no clear D gene. Trimming cost V 3 bases and J 8 bases, with 5 bases left between them. The CDR3 sequence is 11 residues long. The germline CDR1 and CDR2 sequences are SGHNT and YENEEA. CDR3 amino acids: CASSLADEQFF. In DNA form, the CDR3 reads TGTGCCAGCAGCTTGGCTGATGAGCAGTTCTTC.

CDR3 DNA: TGTGCCAGCAGCCAAGTTGGCCGGGACAGGGTTCTGGGCTACACCTTC. It is translated as CASSQVGRDRVLGYTF. The V call is TRBV14, the J call TRBJ1-2, with 9 bases lining up with TRBD1. V was clipped by 1 base and J by 8 bases; unmatched bases: 11. The V gene's germline CDR1 is SGHDN and CDR2 FVKESK. CDR3 length equals 16 residues.